The entry that follows covers one TCR delta chain sequence. The antigen is unknown. At one of its ends the junction is not consistent with the germline gene, which may arise from a read error. Germline CDR1 and CDR2: GEAIGNYY and EKD. The CDR3 is 20 amino acids. This specimen belongs to a study of gammadelta T cells in human blood. Regarding the study as a whole: Microbial exposure appeared to drive polyclonal γδ T cell expansion after birth.

TCRdb reanalysed the RT-PCR reads via CATT. The sample lists approximately 1,000 delta-chain clones, approximately 19% occurring once. Sample: Vgamma9Vdelta2 gamma-delta T cells from infant blood. The chain has TRDV2 and TRDJ3; 7 bases match TRDD3. The J gene, not given by TCRdb, was assigned here from a germline match of the nucleotide sequence. The TCR originated in a human donor. The chain's CDR3 is CARDTVLRDTSSWDTRQMFF. The CDR3 DNA follows: TGTGCCCGTGACACCGTACTGAGGGATACTAGCTCCTGGGACACCCGACAGATGTTTTTC.